This T cell receptor beta chain was profiled in a study of Ad26.COV2.S vaccination and SARS-CoV-2 variants. Turning to this clone: Its antigen is not known.

Overall study results and limits: Total responses of T cells may have been underestimated by the analyses of TCR breadth and depth. Non-spike TCR breadth showed similarity between vaccine and placebo recipients.

Profiled with immunoSEQ multiplex PCR; TCRdb holds only in-frame clones, not every one. The data show a few hundred thousand clones, around nine tenths seen once. Documented treatment: some 20 received Ad26.COV2.S at low or high dose, single or two shots; roughly 5 received placebo; per-sample allocation not given. All samples were drawn on day 63, counting from the first vaccine or placebo injection. The TCR comes from a person aged 18-60 years who received the Ad26.COV2.S COVID-19 vaccine or a placebo. The source material was peripheral blood, sampled in a trial of Ad26.COV2.S vaccine versus placebo.

CDR3 region: CASSTPSGGTGELFF. In DNA, the CDR3 is TGTGCCAGCAGCACTCCTAGCGGGGGCACCGGGGAGCTGTTTTTT. The V and J genes are TRBV7-3 and TRBJ2-2; 10 nucleotides match TRBD2. Trimming at V came to 5 bases and at J to 4 bases, leaving 4 bases not matched to a gene. Looked up from germline, CDR1 is SGHTA and CDR2 is FQGTGA. The CDR3 is made up of 15 amino acids.